This T cell receptor beta chain was sequenced for a study of blood T cell repertoires in COVID-19. Turning to the study itself: From the United States, Italy and Spain came samples of acute and convalescent COVID-19. T cells, B-cell-depleted T cells, or PBMCs provided the cDNA or gDNA that served as material.

The authors' processing: It was from reference gene primer amplification that nucleated cell counts were estimated. Sequencing used immunoSEQ multiplex PCR; TCRdb keeps in-frame clones, though not all of them. V and J calls and clone size follow that table, whereas D and trimming were derived from the DNA. The repertoire holds about 270,000 clones, with 70% to 90% as singletons. The sequenced sample was peripheral blood. This TCR was sampled from a woman in her 30s with COVID-19, enrolled during active disease.

Here the CDR3 DNA reads TGTGCCAGCCGCGACGGGGCGGGGGGCTACGAGCAGTACTTC. Translation gives CASRDGAGGYEQYF. The chain combines TRBV5-6 with TRBJ2-7; 8 bases line up with TRBD2. Germline V CDR1 and CDR2: SGHDT, YYEEEE. This CDR3 has 14 residues. Losses at the gene ends were 7 bases for V and 3 bases for J; bases not matched to a gene: 9.